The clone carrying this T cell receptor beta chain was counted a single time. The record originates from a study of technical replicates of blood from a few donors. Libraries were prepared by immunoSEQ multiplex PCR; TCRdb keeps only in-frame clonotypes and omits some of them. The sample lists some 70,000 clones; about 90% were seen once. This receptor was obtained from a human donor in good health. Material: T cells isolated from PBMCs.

CDR3 sequence (DNA): TGTGCCAGCCGGAGAGGGTGGGCCTACGAGCAGTACTTC. Amino acid sequence: CASRRGWAYEQYF. This chain links TRBV6-5 with TRBJ2-7, with D possibly matching TRBD2 (5 bases). Germline V gene sequence: CDR1 MNHEY, CDR2 SVGAGI. The CDR3 consists of 13 residues. Trimming pared 8 bases from V and 2 bases from J, leaving 13 bases between.